These 32 T cell receptor beta chains were sequenced from one sample in a study of monozygotic twins with inflammatory bowel disease. TCRdb reprocessed the 5' RACE reads and stores each CDR3 protein as one record, lacking DNA. With nearly 450,000 distinct CDR3 sequences in the sample, the ten largest clones hold about 2.3%. Input material: blood. Receptors originate from a human donor with ulcerative colitis or Crohn's disease, or a healthy co-twin of an affected twin (not recorded which).

This sequence joins TRBV7-2 and TRBJ2-5; TCRdb outputs TRBD2, but without DNA this stays unchecked. The V gene's germline CDR1 is SGHTA and CDR2 FQGNSA. CDR3 size: 14 residues. The CDR3 loop reads CASRIGGSRETQYF.

The rearrangement links TRBV29-1 to TRBJ2-5; TCRdb calls TRBD1, which cannot be checked without DNA. The germline CDR1 and CDR2 sequences are SQVTM and ANQGSEA. The CDR3 is made up of 15 amino acids. This chain's CDR3 is CSVVDTGTKKETQYF. The variable domain in full, completed from reference TRBV29-1 and TRBJ2-5, reads SAVISQKPSRDICQRGTSLTIQCQVDSQVTMMFWYRQQPGQSLTLIATANQGSEATYESGFVIDKFPISRPNLTFSTLTVSNMSPEDSSIYLCSVVDTGTKKETQYFGPGTRLLVL.

The V call is TRBV5-1, the J call TRBJ2-1; TCRdb indicates TRBD1, and absent DNA this call remains unverified. There are 14 residues in the CDR3. CDR1 is SGHRS, CDR2 YFSETQ, per germline. CDR3 sequence: CASSPTGGDYEQFF.

This CDR3 is CASSLTGTGVTGELFF. The chain links TRBV7-2 to TRBJ2-2; lacking DNA, the TRBD1 call made by TCRdb goes unchecked. The CDR3 covers 16 residues. The germline V gene has CDR1 SGHTA and CDR2 FQGNSA.

The rearrangement joins TRBV14 to TRBJ2-5. CDR3 length: 11 amino acids. Germline assignment: CDR1 SGHDN and CDR2 FVKESK. The CDR3 is CASSQRKTQYF.

This rearrangement joins TRBV7-8 to TRBJ1-4. CDR1 is SGHVS and CDR2 is FQNEAQ in the germline V gene. There are 14 residues in the CDR3. This chain's CDR3 is CASSLVSTNEKLFF.

The chain carries TRBV5-1 and TRBJ2-3; TCRdb selects TRBD2, and the lack of DNA leaves this call unchecked. The CDR3 contains 15 residues. Germline lookup yields CDR1 SGHRS and CDR2 YFSETQ. CDR3 amino acids: CASSLVRGGTDTQYF.

This chain joins TRBV5-1 and TRBJ2-1; absent DNA, TCRdb's TRBD2 call cannot be checked. CDR3 length equals 15 residues. In germline, CDR1 is SGHRS, CDR2 YFSETQ. The CDR3 loop is CASSPSGRPGNEQFF. Full variable domain (rest looked up from reference TRBV5-1 and TRBJ2-1): KAGVTQTPRYLIKTRGQQVTLSCSPISGHRSVSWYQQTPGQGLQFLFEYFSETQRNKGNFPGRFSGRQFSNSRSEMNVSTLELGDSALYLCASSPSGRPGNEQFFGPGTRLTVL.

CDR3 sequence reads: CASSLGYGGVGTEAFF. The V call is TRBV5-5, the J call TRBJ1-1. Per the germline V gene, CDR1 is SGHKS and CDR2 is YYEKEE (reference sequence). CDR3 length: 16 amino acids.

The CDR3 loop reads CASKTGDLNTEAFF. The chain is built from TRBV19 and TRBJ1-1; the D gene TCRdb calls, TRBD1, cannot be checked with no DNA. Germline V gives CDR1 LNHDA, CDR2 SQIVND (reference sequence). The CDR3 is 14 amino acids.

The chain uses TRBV5-5 and TRBJ1-2; TCRdb reports TRBD1, a call that lacks DNA to check it against. This CDR3 has 15 residues. Germline lookup yields CDR1 SGHKS and CDR2 YYEKEE (reference sequence). This chain's CDR3 is CASSHRRGGNYGYTF. The variable domain in full, with the rest retrieved from reference TRBV5-5 and TRBJ1-2, is DAGVTQSPTHLIKTRGQQVTLRCSPISGHKSVSWYQQVLGQGPQFIFQYYEKEERGRGNFPDRFSARQFPNYSSELNVNALLLGDSALYLCASSHRRGGNYGYTFGSGTRLTVV.

This chain uses TRBV11-2 with TRBJ2-3; the D call of TRBD1 rests on TCRdb alone, since no DNA is present to check it. The CDR3 has 20 residues. Germline values: CDR1 SGHAT, CDR2 FQNNGV. CDR3 region: CASSLGEGGASAMITDTQYF.

This chain joins TRBV4-1 and TRBJ1-5. The CDR3 extends over 14 amino acids. Germline V gene sequence: CDR1 MGHRA, CDR2 YSYEKL. CDR3 residues: CASSQSRNNQPQHF.

J is TRBJ1-5 and V is TRBV20-1; TCRdb indicates TRBD1, and absent DNA this call remains unverified. This CDR3 comprises 15 residues. Germline V gene sequence: CDR1 DFQATT, CDR2 SNEGSKA (reference sequence). This chain's CDR3 is CSADPGTEKNQPQHF.

V usage is TRBV27 and J usage is TRBJ2-7; without DNA, the TCRdb call of TRBD1 cannot be checked. The germline gives CDR1 MNHEY, CDR2 SMNVEV (reference sequence). This CDR3 has 14 amino acids. The CDR3 protein is CASSAGTVIYEQYF.

V gene TRBV10-3 combines with J gene TRBJ1-2. Germline V gene data show CDR1 as ENHRY and CDR2 as SYGVKD. The CDR3 has 13 amino acids. CDR3: CAISDDMAYGYTF.

The chain combines TRBV6-5 with TRBJ1-2; TCRdb calls TRBD1, which cannot be checked without DNA. Germline lookup yields CDR1 MNHEY and CDR2 SVGAGI. The CDR3 covers 14 residues. CDR3 protein: CASSYSTGGYGYTF.

This chain connects TRBV5-1 to TRBJ2-1; the TRBD2 assignment by TCRdb is unverifiable without DNA. The CDR3 extends over 15 amino acids. In germline, CDR1 is SGHRS, CDR2 YFSETQ. The CDR3 spells CASSFLTSGGNEQFF.

The chain uses TRBV7-2 and TRBJ2-1; TCRdb designates TRBD1, a call that cannot be tested without DNA. This CDR3 has 12 residues. The germline CDR1 and CDR2 sequences are SGHTA and FQGNSA. The CDR3 spells CASSAPRLFAFF.

This chain connects TRBV7-7 to TRBJ2-2; absent DNA, TCRdb's TRBD1 call cannot be checked. The CDR3 has 15 residues. In germline, CDR1 is SSHAT, CDR2 FNYEAQ (reference sequence). CDR3 residues: CASSLVGGPTGELFF.

The V gene is TRBV10-3, the J gene TRBJ2-1; no DNA is available, so the TRBD2 call from TCRdb remains unchecked. Germline V gene sequence: CDR1 ENHRY, CDR2 SYGVKD. The CDR3 is 15 amino acids. The chain's CDR3 is CAISASSGGYHEQFF.

The chain is built from TRBV6-1 and TRBJ1-2; with no DNA, the TCRdb D assignment of TRBD1 cannot be verified. The CDR3 covers 13 residues. The germline V gene encodes CDR1 MNHNS and CDR2 SASEGT. The CDR3 sequence: CASRRGGSYGYTF.

The CDR3 is CSASGQAEAFF. The chain joins TRBV20-1 to TRBJ1-1. Germline V gives CDR1 DFQATT, CDR2 SNEGSKA (reference sequence). The CDR3 extends over 11 amino acids.

The V and J genes are TRBV7-2 and TRBJ1-6. The CDR3 is 12 amino acids. CDR1 and CDR2 (germline): SGHTA, FQGNSA. The CDR3 here is CASSQSNSPLHF.

The chain joins TRBV7-9 to TRBJ1-2; TCRdb outputs TRBD1, but without DNA this stays unchecked. Germline loops: CDR1 SEHNR, CDR2 FQNEAQ (reference sequence). The CDR3 has 15 amino acids. CDR3 loop: CASSWDRDWDYGYTF.

This CDR3 is CASSLNTGFNNEQFF. V and J are TRBV11-2 and TRBJ2-1; TCRdb outputs TRBD1, but without DNA this stays unchecked. Germline CDR1 reads SGHAT; CDR2 reads FQNNGV. The CDR3 is made up of 15 amino acids.

The V call is TRBV29-1, the J call TRBJ2-5. CDR3 length equals 11 residues. In germline, CDR1 is SQVTM, CDR2 ANQGSEA. The CDR3 sequence is CSVAYQETQYF. Combining the CDR3 with reference TRBV29-1 and TRBJ2-5 gives the whole variable domain SAVISQKPSRDICQRGTSLTIQCQVDSQVTMMFWYRQQPGQSLTLIATANQGSEATYESGFVIDKFPISRPNLTFSTLTVSNMSPEDSSIYLCSVAYQETQYFGPGTRLLVL.

The chain uses TRBV10-3 and TRBJ1-5; TCRdb returns TRBD1, unconfirmable since there is no DNA. CDR1 is ENHRY and CDR2 is SYGVKD in the germline V gene. CDR3 length: 14 amino acids. This CDR3 is CAISEGGRSQPQHF.

This chain uses TRBV5-1 with TRBJ2-3; TCRdb returns TRBD1, unconfirmable since there is no DNA. The germline V gene encodes CDR1 SGHRS and CDR2 YFSETQ. The CDR3 sequence is 16 residues long. CDR3 sequence: CASSWGGQAATDTQYF.

The chain recombines TRBV4-2 with TRBJ2-2; TCRdb selects TRBD2, and the lack of DNA leaves this call unchecked. This CDR3 contains 16 residues. Germline CDR1 and CDR2: LGHNA and YNFKEQ. The CDR3 sequence is CASSREASGGTGELFF.

The J gene is TRBJ2-1, the V gene TRBV9; TCRdb's D call, TRBD2, is unchecked because there is no DNA. Looked up from germline, CDR1 is SGDLS and CDR2 is YYNGEE. The CDR3 is made up of 15 amino acids. CDR3 in amino acids: CASSVWDSSYNEQFF.

The V and J genes are TRBV6-1 and TRBJ1-2; with no DNA, the TCRdb D assignment of TRBD1 cannot be verified. The CDR3 is 16 residues long. In germline, CDR1 is MNHNS, CDR2 SASEGT. The chain's CDR3 is CASWEAGAVMVSGYTF.